Listed below are T cell receptor beta chains from one sample, sequenced in a study of Graves' ophthalmopathy and Graves' hyperthyroidism. TCRdb called the multiplex PCR reads again in MiXCR, with one record for every CDR3 protein. In the table there are over a million distinct CDR3 sequences, about 40% of which are singletons. Sample: peripheral blood or thyroid tissue (not recorded which). The receptors were gathered from an adult man with Graves' hyperthyroidism. CDR3s include the opening cysteine and the closing phenylalanine or tryptophan. The order of the fields is V gene, D gene, clone size, J gene, CDR3 protein, CDR3 DNA. The D gene is left open where the match is weak. Size tells how often a clone was seen (once, few, many) or the class of an expanded clone, and some rows leave it out.

V: TRBV20-1; D: NA; size: NA; J: TRBJ1-5; CDR3: CSARRPRIQAQHF; DNA: TGCAGTGCTAGAAGGCCTCGGATCCAGGCCCAGCATTTT
V: TRBV9; D: NA; size: many; J: TRBJ2-6; CDR3: CASSAQGFGANVLTF; DNA: TGTGCCAGCAGCGCCCAGGGTTTTGGGGCCAACGTCCTGACTTTC
V: TRBV14; D: TRBD2; size: many; J: TRBJ2-6; CDR3: CASSPGLVRSGANVLTF; DNA: TGTGCCAGCAGCCCCGGACTAGTCCGTTCTGGGGCCAACGTCCTGACTTTC
V: TRBV28; D: NA; size: few; J: TRBJ1-5; CDR3: CASSLGKRGNQPQHF; DNA: TGTGCCAGCAGTTTGGGTAAACGGGGAAATCAGCCCCAGCATTTT
V: TRBV19; D: NA; size: NA; J: TRBJ1-5; CDR3: CASSIALHTVLNQPQHF; DNA: TGTGCCAGTAGTATAGCCCTACATACGGTCCTCAATCAGCCCCAGCATTTT
V: TRBV4-3; D: NA; size: NA; J: TRBJ1-1; CDR3: CASSQGVGDTEAFF; DNA: TGCGCCAGCAGCCAAGGTGTCGGAGACACTGAAGCTTTCTTT
V: TRBV29-1; D: NA; size: many; J: TRBJ2-7; CDR3: CSVTGTAYEQYF; DNA: TGCAGCGTGACAGGGACTGCCTACGAGCAGTACTTC
V: TRBV7-6; D: TRBD1; size: NA; J: TRBJ1-3; CDR3: CASSERTGGPSGNTIYF; DNA: TGTGCCAGCAGTGAACGGACAGGGGGGCCCTCTGGAAACACCATATATTTT
V: TRBV11-3; D: TRBD1; size: NA; J: TRBJ1-5; CDR3: CASSLSGDRFKYSNQPQHF; DNA: TGTGCCAGCAGTTTATCAGGGGACAGATTTAAATATAGCAATCAGCCCCAGCATTTT
V: TRBV6-6; D: NA; size: many; J: TRBJ1-1; CDR3: CASSTGRTNTEAFF; DNA: TGTGCCAGCAGTACGGGACGGACGAACACTGAAGCTTTCTTT
V: TRBV12-3/TRBV12-4; D: NA; size: NA; J: TRBJ2-5; CDR3: CASSLGQGSQPQYF; DNA: TGTGCCAGCAGTTTAGGGCAGGGGAGTCAGCCCCAGTACTTC
V: TRBV4-2; D: NA; size: few; J: TRBJ2-5; CDR3: CASSQDVGGGYEETQYF; DNA: TGTGCCAGCAGCCAAGATGTGGGAGGGGGATATGAAGAGACCCAGTACTTC
V: TRBV13; D: TRBD1; size: NA; J: TRBJ1-4; CDR3: CASSVGSGGAVEKLFF; DNA: TGTGCCAGCAGCGTAGGCTCAGGGGGCGCGGTTGAAAAACTGTTTTTT
V: TRBV7-6; D: NA; size: NA; J: TRBJ1-1; CDR3: CASSYYGGGVNTEAFF; DNA: TGTGCCAGCAGCTATTATGGGGGCGGGGTGAACACTGAAGCTTTCTTT
V: TRBV7-9; D: NA; size: NA; J: TRBJ1-6; CDR3: CASSFTGLGGSPLHF; DNA: TGTGCCAGCAGCTTCACAGGGCTAGGAGGTTCACCCCTCCACTTT
V: TRBV25-1; D: TRBD2; size: NA; J: TRBJ2-5; CDR3: CASSAGGEPGAQYF; DNA: TGTGCCAGCAGTGCGGGAGGGGAACCCGGGGCCCAGTACTTC
V: TRBV5-5; D: TRBD1; size: NA; J: TRBJ2-7; CDR3: CASNQGASDEQYF; DNA: TGTGCCAGCAACCAGGGGGCTAGCGACGAGCAGTACTTC
V: TRBV7-2; D: NA; size: many; J: TRBJ1-2; CDR3: CASSHINSGYGYTF; DNA: TGTGCCAGCAGCCACATAAATTCAGGGTATGGCTACACCTTC
V: TRBV12-3/TRBV12-4; D: TRBD1; size: NA; J: TRBJ1-5; CDR3: CASSLEQGGFGSNQPQHF; DNA: TGTGCCAGCAGTTTAGAGCAGGGGGGATTCGGTAGCAATCAGCCCCAGCATTTT
V: TRBV10-3; D: TRBD1; size: many; J: TRBJ1-5; CDR3: CATGQGSARRVNQPQHF; DNA: TGTGCCACAGGACAGGGATCCGCCAGACGGGTAAATCAGCCCCAGCATTTT
V: TRBV10-3; D: NA; size: NA; J: TRBJ2-7; CDR3: CASSQDSYGQYF; DNA: TGTGCCAGCAGCCAGGACAGCTACGGGCAGTACTTC
V: TRBV27; D: NA; size: NA; J: TRBJ1-4; CDR3: CASSQTKANEKLFF; DNA: TGTGCCAGCTCCCAGACAAAAGCTAATGAAAAACTGTTTTTT
V: TRBV10-3; D: NA; size: many; J: TRBJ2-5; CDR3: CAIRAGQGFGGETQYF; DNA: TGTGCCATCAGGGCGGGCCAGGGGTTTGGAGGAGAGACCCAGTACTTC
V: TRBV7-9; D: TRBD1; size: NA; J: TRBJ1-2; CDR3: CASSPQGALNYGYTF; DNA: TGTGCCAGCAGCCCACAGGGGGCCCTCAACTATGGCTACACCTTC
V: TRBV6-6; D: NA; size: NA; J: TRBJ2-7; CDR3: CASSYSWGSGEQYF; DNA: TGTGCCAGCAGTTACTCATGGGGTTCCGGCGAGCAGTACTTC
V: TRBV13; D: TRBD1; size: NA; J: TRBJ1-2; CDR3: CASSPRGIRDGYTF; DNA: TGTGCCAGCAGCCCCAGGGGGATTAGGGATGGCTACACCTTC
V: TRBV19; D: NA; size: few; J: TRBJ1-5; CDR3: CASSIGPGGTQPQHF; DNA: TGTGCCAGTAGTATTGGCCCCGGAGGAACTCAGCCCCAGCATTTT
V: TRBV15; D: NA; size: once; J: TRBJ1-2; CDR3: CATSSEGQGFYGYTF; DNA: TGTGCCACCAGCAGTGAAGGTCAAGGGTTTTATGGCTACACCTTC
V: TRBV2; D: NA; size: many; J: TRBJ2-5; CDR3: CASSGMETQYF; DNA: TGTGCCAGCAGTGGCATGGAGACCCAGTACTTC
V: TRBV10-3; D: TRBD2; size: many; J: TRBJ2-7; CDR3: CATRTSGHFNEQYF; DNA: TGTGCCACCAGGACTAGCGGGCATTTCAACGAGCAGTACTTC
V: TRBV7-7; D: TRBD2; size: many; J: TRBJ2-5; CDR3: CASSLTAGGSETQYF; DNA: TGTGCCAGCAGCCTTACTGCGGGGGGATCAGAGACCCAGTACTTC
V: TRBV12-3/TRBV12-4; D: TRBD1; size: NA; J: TRBJ2-6; CDR3: CASRPDRGLGANVLTF; DNA: TGTGCCAGCAGGCCGGACAGGGGGTTAGGGGCCAACGTCCTGACTTTC
V: TRBV7-7; D: TRBD2; size: NA; J: TRBJ2-3; CDR3: CASSQGLAGDTQYF; DNA: TGTGCCAGCAGCCAAGGACTAGCGGGGGATACGCAGTATTTT
V: TRBV2; D: TRBD1; size: many; J: TRBJ1-1; CDR3: CASRGTGGTEAFF; DNA: TGTGCCAGCAGGGGGACAGGCGGGACTGAAGCTTTCTTT
V: TRBV12-3/TRBV12-4; D: NA; size: NA; J: TRBJ2-7; CDR3: CASSWTPLSYEQYF; DNA: TGTGCCAGCAGCTGGACACCGCTCTCCTACGAGCAGTACTTC
V: TRBV7-4; D: NA; size: NA; J: TRBJ2-7; CDR3: CASSYDRRGNYEQYF; DNA: TGTGCCAGCAGTTACGATAGGAGGGGGAACTACGAGCAGTACTTC
V: TRBV7-6; D: TRBD2; size: many; J: TRBJ2-7; CDR3: CASSPSGSGRAQAGEQYF; DNA: TGTGCCAGCAGCCCCAGTGGTAGCGGGAGGGCCCAGGCGGGGGAGCAGTACTTC
V: TRBV7-2; D: TRBD1; size: many; J: TRBJ1-3; CDR3: CASSRTGSGNTIYF; DNA: TGTGCCAGCAGCCGGACAGGCTCTGGAAACACCATATATTTT
V: TRBV6-5; D: NA; size: few; J: TRBJ2-5; CDR3: CASSSPLAGQETQYF; DNA: TGTGCCAGCAGTTCCCCTCTGGCAGGACAAGAGACCCAGTACTTC
V: TRBV9; D: NA; size: NA; J: TRBJ2-7; CDR3: CASSVAASENYEQYF; DNA: TGTGCCAGCAGCGTAGCGGCTAGCGAGAACTACGAGCAGTACTTC
V: TRBV5-1; D: NA; size: many; J: TRBJ2-7; CDR3: CASSLTGEVEQYF; DNA: TGCGCCAGCAGCTTGACAGGGGAGGTCGAGCAGTACTTC
V: TRBV10-2; D: NA; size: few; J: TRBJ2-7; CDR3: CASSEDGYSYEQYF; DNA: TGCGCCAGCAGTGAGGACGGGTATTCCTACGAGCAGTACTTC